The 19 T cell receptor beta chains reported below all come from one sample, sequenced in a study of T cell responses to AZD1222 COVID-19 vaccine (dated by TCRdb to about 2021). In the paper's terms, the time point label means: baseline before first vaccination. Library generation was performed with the immunoSEQ multiplex PCR assay. Sourced from immuneACCESS, this table was stored by TCRdb with only in-frame sequences that have V and J called. A share of the clones is absent; for the studies checked, an unresolved V gene accounts for under half, and the remainder has no known explanation. The sample data list approximately 110,000 clones, and about 88% of these were observed just once. The top ten clonotypes cover roughly 4% of the sample. The sample here was peripheral blood, taken on day 0 of AZD1222 vaccination. These receptors originate from an adult in good health.

The J gene is TRBJ1-1, the V gene TRBV12-3 or TRBV12-4, with D perhaps matching TRBD1 (6 bases). The CDR3 covers 13 residues. The V and J ends lost 9 bases and 4 bases respectively, with 15 bases between them. The DNA for the CDR3 is TGTGCCAGTAGCGCGGGGGCGCGCACTGAAGCTTTCTTT. Protein: CASSAGARTEAFF.

The genes are TRBV10-1 and TRBJ1-1, with D hard to call. Germline values: CDR1 WNHNN, CDR2 SYGVQD (reference sequence). The V end lost 2 bases, the J end lost 1 base, and 5 bases lay between the germline ends. The CDR3 sequence is 13 residues long. In DNA, the CDR3 is TGCGCCAGCAGTGAGCTGGGGAACACTGAAGCTTTCTTT. Translated: CASSELGNTEAFF.

This clone was seen a handful of times. The chain links TRBV19 to TRBJ1-4; TRBD1 agrees at 7 bases. Germline assignment: CDR1 LNHDA and CDR2 SQIVND (reference sequence). The CDR3 spans 15 residues. The V gene end was trimmed by 10 bases and the J gene end by 0 bases; junction bases not matched to a gene: 8. The CDR3 spells CATNDRATTNEKLFF. The CDR3 coding sequence is TGTGCCACCAATGACAGGGCCACAACTAATGAAAAACTGTTTTTT.

Only one count was recorded for this clone. The gene calls are TRBV6-5 and TRBJ1-2; 8 bases line up with TRBD1. CDR3 length: 14 amino acids. The V gene's germline CDR1 is MNHEY and CDR2 SVGAGI. Trimming removed 10 bases from V and 3 bases from J; junction bases left unmatched: 10. In DNA form, the CDR3 reads TGTGCCACCAGAGGGGACAGGATACACTATGGCTACACCTTC. It is translated as CATRGDRIHYGYTF.

The rearrangement uses TRBV24-1 and TRBJ2-7; no reliable D call. The length of the CDR3 is 12 residues. Germline V lookup: CDR1 KGHDR, CDR2 SFDVKD. V gave up 3 bases and J gave up 2 bases, with 4 bases separating them. The CDR3: CATSDGTYEQYF. Written as DNA, the CDR3 is TGTGCCACCAGTGATGGCACCTACGAGCAGTACTTC.

V is TRBV24-1 and J is TRBJ1-5, with D perhaps TRBD1 (5 bases). CDR1 and CDR2 (germline): KGHDR, SFDVKD. The CDR3 spans 16 residues. V was clipped by 3 bases and J by 2 bases, with 13 bases between them. This CDR3 reads CATSDRTGLGNQPQHF. The CDR3 nucleotides are TGTGCCACCAGTGATCGAACGGGACTAGGCAATCAGCCCCAGCATTTT.

This clone was recorded once. The chain combines TRBV7-8 with TRBJ1-1; 7 positions match TRBD1. Trimming took 3 bases from V and 0 from J; bases not matched to a gene: 7. Per the germline V gene, CDR1 is SGHVS and CDR2 is FQNEAQ. There are 16 residues in the CDR3. The CDR3 loop is CASSFGSGTVNTEAFF. For the CDR3, the DNA is TGTGCCAGCAGCTTTGGGTCCGGGACAGTGAACACTGAAGCTTTCTTT.

This clone was recorded only once. The rearrangement uses TRBV28 and TRBJ1-5, with D perhaps TRBD1 (5 bases). The CDR3 runs 16 residues. From germline, CDR1 is MDHEN and CDR2 SYDVKM. Trimming took 10 bases from V and 1 from J, leaving 20 bases between them. In nucleotides, the CDR3 is TGTGCCACCCGGGGTTATTGGGGCCAAAGCAATCAGCCCCAGCATTTT. As protein: CATRGYWGQSNQPQHF.

The rearrangement links TRBV7-9 to TRBJ2-1, with 10 bases fitting TRBD2. The V and J ends lost 5 bases and 3 bases, in that order; junction bases with no gene match: 7. Germline V CDR1 and CDR2: SEHNR, FQNEAQ (reference sequence). The CDR3 totals 16 residues. CDR3 coding DNA: TGTGCCAGCAGCGGACGGACTAGCGGACTCTACAATGAGCAGTTCTTC. Its translation: CASSGRTSGLYNEQFF. Variable domain in full (rest from reference TRBV7-9 and TRBJ2-1): DTGVSQNPRHKITKRGQNVTFRCDPISEHNRLYWYRQTLGQGPEFLTYFQNEAQLEKSRLLSDRFSAERPKGSFSTLEIQRTEQGDSAMYLCASSGRTSGLYNEQFFGPGTRLTVL.

The gene calls are TRBV11-3 and TRBJ1-6; no reliable D call. Germline lookup yields CDR1 SGHNT and CDR2 YENEEA. V lost 1 base, J lost 7 bases, and 8 bases lay in between. This CDR3 has 14 residues. The CDR3 loop reads CASSLVWQNSPLHF. The CDR3 DNA follows: TGTGCCAGCAGCTTAGTTTGGCAAAATTCACCCCTCCACTTT.

The gene calls are TRBV29-1 and TRBJ2-5; 8 bases line up with TRBD1. This CDR3 region has 12 residues. Trimming took 6 bases from V and 4 from J; bases not matched to a gene: 4. Looked up from germline, CDR1 is SQVTM and CDR2 is ANQGSEA. The CDR3 region is CSVRGPSETQYF. The CDR3 DNA reads TGCAGCGTCAGGGGGCCATCAGAGACCCAGTACTTC. The variable domain in full, completed from reference TRBV29-1 and TRBJ2-5, reads SAVISQKPSRDICQRGTSLTIQCQVDSQVTMMFWYRQQPGQSLTLIATANQGSEATYESGFVIDKFPISRPNLTFSTLTVSNMSPEDSSIYLCSVRGPSETQYFGPGTRLLVL.

This clone showed up just a few times. This rearrangement joins TRBV5-4 to TRBJ1-2; 7 bases are a match to TRBD1. The CDR3 consists of 14 residues. The junction had 5 bases not matched to a gene; V was cut back by 4 bases and J by 2 bases. Per germline, CDR1 SGHNT and CDR2 YYREEE (reference sequence). This chain's CDR3 is CASSRGTANYGYTF. DNA of the CDR3: TGTGCCAGCAGCCGGGGGACAGCGAACTATGGCTACACCTTC.

This CDR3 reads CASSSGLAGGQETQYF. The CDR3 DNA reads TGTGCCAGCAGCTCGGGACTAGCGGGAGGCCAAGAGACCCAGTACTTC. The chain joins TRBV7-2 to TRBJ2-5; 15 nucleotides align to TRBD2. Germline CDR1 and CDR2: SGHTA and FQGNSA. V dropped 4 bases and J dropped 1; count of bases not matched to a gene: 1. This CDR3 is built from 16 residues.

With respect to this clone: Other nucleotide sequences in the sample specify the same CDR3. The chain is built from TRBV9 and TRBJ1-2, with D possibly matching TRBD1 (6 bases). CDR1 is SGDLS, CDR2 YYNGEE, per germline. The CDR3 is made up of 12 amino acids. Trimming shortened V by 0 bases and J by 8 bases, and 8 bases separated the two germline ends. DNA of the CDR3: TGTGCCAGCAGCGTAGTTGGGGGCGGCTACACCTTC. Translated: CASSVVGGGYTF.

The V call is TRBV11-2, the J call TRBJ1-2, with unresolved D. CDR1 is SGHAT, CDR2 FQNNGV, per germline. The CDR3 has 13 residues. The germline V and J ends were trimmed by 6 bases and 7 bases, with 15 bases remaining between them. CDR3 amino acids: CASRAQASSGYTF. DNA of the CDR3: TGTGCCAGCAGGGCTCAGGCCTCCTCTGGCTACACCTTC.

J is TRBJ2-3 and V is TRBV15; D not resolved. The ends were cut back, 5 bases at V and 1 base at J, with 13 bases in the middle. The length of the CDR3 is 15 residues. Per the germline V gene, CDR1 is LNHNV and CDR2 is YYDKDF (reference sequence). The CDR3 sequence is CATSRRVSGTDTQYF. CDR3 nucleotide sequence: TGTGCCACCAGCCGTAGAGTTTCCGGCACAGATACGCAGTATTTT.

V and J are TRBV29-1 and TRBJ2-2; 7 nucleotides agree with TRBD2. Trimming took 6 bases from V and 4 from J; bases not matched to a gene: 11. The germline V gene has CDR1 SQVTM and CDR2 ANQGSEA. This CDR3 comprises 15 residues. CDR3 DNA sequence: TGCAGCGTCTCCTCGGGGGGAGGGTTCACCGGGGAGCTGTTTTTT. Translated: CSVSSGGGFTGELFF.

This chain uses TRBV19 with TRBJ2-7; TRBD1 matches 7 bases. The germline CDR1 and CDR2 sequences are LNHDA and SQIVND (reference sequence). The CDR3 sequence is 14 residues long. V dropped 5 bases and J dropped 0; count of bases not matched to a gene: 4. CDR3 nucleotides: TGTGCCAGTAGTGGCAGGGGGATCTCCTACGAGCAGTACTTC. Translated, it gives CASSGRGISYEQYF.

The genes are TRBV6-1 and TRBJ1-4, with TRBD1 matching over 8 bases. The CDR3 consists of 16 residues. Germline CDR1 and CDR2: MNHNS and SASEGT. The V segment lost 2 bases and the J segment 8 bases; nucleotides outside the gene matches: 10. CDR3 nucleotides: TGTGCCAGCAGTGAAAAAACCGGGACAGGCGGGGAAAAACTGTTTTTT. It specifies CASSEKTGTGGEKLFF.